These 27 T cell receptor beta chains were all obtained from the same sample, sequenced in a study of T cells in Graves' hyperthyroidism and ophthalmopathy. The investigators amplified TCR beta CDR3 regions from RNA transcripts. First-round RT-PCR of the TCR CDR3 relied on the HTBI primer set. MiXCR, run by TCRdb on the multiplex PCR reads, gives a single entry per CDR3 protein. Counted here are 300,000 or so distinct CDR3 sequences, about 15% occurring once; the ten biggest clones make up approximately 35%. The sequenced material came from blood. The source is a young man with Graves' hyperthyroidism.

This clonotype was counted ten times or more. V usage is TRBV20-1 and J usage is TRBJ2-1; D may be TRBD1 (5 bases). CDR3 size: 14 residues. CDR1 DFQATT and CDR2 SNEGSKA come from the germline V gene (reference sequence). V lost 0 bases and J 8 bases, leaving 14 bases between the germline ends. CDR3 in amino acids: CSAREWGRRDEQFF. CDR3 sequence (DNA): TGCAGTGCTAGAGAATGGGGCCGCCGGGATGAGCAGTTCTTC.

The chain joins TRBV7-9 to TRBJ2-7; no firm D call. The CDR3 covers 12 residues. Trimming removed 5 bases at V and 7 bases at J, with 12 bases between. Germline values: CDR1 SEHNR, CDR2 FQNEAQ (reference sequence). The CDR3 protein is CASSTIFGEQYF. In nucleotides, the CDR3 is TGTGCCAGCAGCACAATTTTCGGGGAGCAGTACTTC.

The rearrangement links TRBV7-2 to TRBJ2-1; no firm D call. Germline-derived CDR1 and CDR2 are SGHTA and FQGNSA. The CDR3 contains 14 residues. V was trimmed by 5 bases and J by 0 bases, leaving 8 bases between them. CDR3 coding DNA: TGTGCCAGCAGCAAAGATAGCTCCTACAATGAGCAGTTCTTC. Amino acid sequence: CASSKDSSYNEQFF.

This clonotype was counted at least ten times. The CDR3 sequence is CASSLLAGGLYNEQFF. CDR3 sequence (DNA): TGTGCCAGCAGCCTCCTGGCGGGTGGGCTCTACAATGAGCAGTTCTTC. The rearrangement links TRBV14 to TRBJ2-1, with D maybe TRBD2 (5 bases). This CDR3 contains 16 residues. Germline assignment: CDR1 SGHDN and CDR2 FVKESK. Trimming stripped 4 bases from V and 3 bases from J, with 16 bases between.

On this clonotype: This could be a read error, since a much larger clone is one nucleotide away. The rearrangement joins TRBV30 to TRBJ2-6, with D perhaps matching TRBD1 (5 bases). The CDR3 consists of 14 residues. CDR1 and CDR2 (germline): GTSNPN, SVGIG (reference sequence). In nucleotides, the CDR3 is TGTGCCTGGAGTTGGGAATCTGGGGCCAACGTCCGGACTTTC. Translating gives CAWSWESGANVRTF.

With respect to this clonotype: A read error may be the cause here, since a much bigger clone is one base away. The J gene is TRBJ2-7, the V gene TRBV11-2; D is unresolved. The CDR3 totals 15 residues. Germline V gives CDR1 SGHAT, CDR2 FQNNGV. The CDR3 region has the DNA TGTGCCAGCAGCTTAGCACCTTCCAGCTCCTACGAGCCGTACTTC. It codes for CASSLAPSSSYEPYF.

This clonotype appeared many times. The rearrangement links TRBV7-2 to TRBJ1-1, with D possibly TRBD1 on 5 matching bases. Germline CDR1 SGHTA, CDR2 FQGNSA. The CDR3 is 16 residues long. Between the trimmed V and J ends, which lost 0 bases and 4 bases, there was a span of 15 bases. The chain's CDR3 is CASSLALGTGPTEAFF. The CDR3 nucleotides read TGTGCCAGCAGCTTAGCGCTGGGGACCGGACCCACTGAAGCTTTCTTT.

This clonotype has just a few counts. The CDR3 loop is CSARGGGRGTNEKLFF. CDR3 DNA: TGCAGTGCTAGAGGCGGTGGGCGAGGAACTAATGAAAAACTGTTTTTT. The gene calls are TRBV20-1 and TRBJ1-4, with D hard to call. This CDR3 is 16 amino acids long. Looked up from germline, CDR1 is DFQATT and CDR2 is SNEGSKA (reference sequence). Trimming shortened V by 1 base and J by 1 base, and 13 bases separated the two germline ends.

Ten or more counts support this clonotype. This chain uses TRBV29-1 with TRBJ2-2; the D is unclear. Germline V gene data show CDR1 as SQVTM and CDR2 as ANQGSEA. V was clipped by 7 bases and J by 0 bases, with 12 bases between them. The CDR3 extends over 14 amino acids. The CDR3 protein is CSARQIPNTGELFF. In nucleotides, the CDR3 is TGCAGCGCTAGGCAGATCCCGAACACCGGGGAGCTGTTTTTT.

This clonotype occurred many times. The V call is TRBV7-8, the J call TRBJ2-3; D not resolved. The V end lost 5 bases, the J end lost 3 bases, and 6 bases lay between the germline ends. Germline values: CDR1 SGHVS, CDR2 FQNEAQ. This CDR3 contains 12 residues. Here the CDR3 reads CASSQETDTQYF. The CDR3 DNA reads TGTGCCAGCAGCCAAGAGACAGATACGCAGTATTTT.

In this sample, this clonotype turned up many times. The gene calls are TRBV20-1 and TRBJ2-1, with D unresolved. Germline V CDR1 and CDR2: DFQATT, SNEGSKA (reference sequence). The length of the CDR3 is 14 residues. The CDR3 is CSWPSVPSYNEQFF. DNA for the CDR3: TGCAGCTGGCCGTCGGTCCCTTCCTACAATGAGCAGTTCTTC.

There are many counts of this clonotype. The CDR3 region has the DNA TGCAGTGCCCCTTCAAGAGCGGGAGTCTCAGATACGCAGTATTTT. This codes for CSAPSRAGVSDTQYF. This chain joins TRBV20-1 and TRBJ2-3; 8 bases line up with TRBD2. The length of the CDR3 is 15 residues. Germline V gene lookup returns CDR1 DFQATT and CDR2 SNEGSKA (reference sequence). V shed 6 bases, J shed 4 bases, and the junction held 12 bases outside the gene matches.

V usage is TRBV12-3 or TRBV12-4 and J usage is TRBJ2-2; no firm D call. V was clipped by 3 bases and J by 2 bases, with 13 bases between them. The CDR3 extends over 16 amino acids. DNA of the CDR3: TGTGCCAGCAGTTTCGGGCCGACATTAAACACCGGGGAGCTGTTTTTT. This translates into CASSFGPTLNTGELFF.

This clonotype occurred many times. The chain is built from TRBV2 and TRBJ2-7; the D gene is possibly TRBD2 (5 bases). Looked up from germline, CDR1 is SNHLY and CDR2 is FYNNEI. With 3 bases removed from V and 1 base from J, the gap between germline ends came to 13 bases. This CDR3 is built from 15 residues. The CDR3 sequence: CASSEDGLYSYEQYF. CDR3 sequence (DNA): TGTGCCAGCAGTGAGGACGGACTGTATTCCTACGAGCAGTACTTC.

The J gene is TRBJ2-7, the V gene TRBV10-3; tentative D call: TRBD2 (5 bases). The CDR3 consists of 15 residues. The germline V gene has CDR1 ENHRY and CDR2 SYGVKD. The V end was cut by 10 bases, the J end by 2 bases, with 21 bases between. CDR3 DNA: TGTGCCACCACATCCGGCGGGCCATACACCTACGAGCAGTACTTC. This translates into CATTSGGPYTYEQYF.

The rearrangement uses TRBV19 and TRBJ2-7, with 9 nucleotides matching TRBD1. This CDR3 spans 14 amino acids. Germline CDR1 is LNHDA and CDR2 is SQIVND (reference sequence). V lost 4 bases, J lost 5 bases, and 6 bases stayed unmatched. The CDR3 region has the DNA TGTGCCAGTAGTAAACGGGACAGGGACCACGAGCAGTACTTC. Its protein product is CASSKRDRDHEQYF.

This clonotype was seen at least ten times. V and J are TRBV5-1 and TRBJ2-1; possibly TRBD1 or TRBD2 for D (5 bases each). Trimming removed 6 bases at V and 5 bases at J, with 9 bases between. CDR1 is SGHRS and CDR2 is YFSETQ in the germline V gene. This CDR3 comprises 12 residues. CDR3 residues: CASNWGNNEQFF. The CDR3 DNA reads as TGCGCCAGCAACTGGGGGAACAATGAGCAGTTCTTC.

The V and J genes are TRBV7-9 and TRBJ1-4, with D possibly matching TRBD1 (5 bases). CDR1 and CDR2 from the germline V gene are SEHNR and FQNEAQ (reference sequence). The ends were cut back, 5 bases at V and 8 bases at J, with 12 bases in the middle. The CDR3 has 13 residues. CDR3 protein: CASSARTKEKLFF. The CDR3 bases are TGTGCCAGCAGCGCCCGGACAAAAGAAAAACTGTTTTTT. Full variable domain (missing parts from reference TRBV7-9 and TRBJ1-4): DTGVSQNPRHKITKRGQNVTFRCDPISEHNRLYWYRQTLGQGPEFLTYFQNEAQLEKSRLLSDRFSAERPKGSFSTLEIQRTEQGDSAMYLCASSARTKEKLFFGSGTQLSVL.

This clonotype was observed at least ten times. The rearrangement links TRBV11-2 to TRBJ2-7; unclear D gene. In germline, CDR1 is SGHAT, CDR2 FQNNGV. The CDR3 totals 12 residues. V lost 3 bases, J lost 2 bases, and 5 bases lay in between. CDR3 bases: TGTGCCAGCAGCTTTGACGCCTACGAGCAGTACTTC. Encoded protein: CASSFDAYEQYF.

This clonotype was observed at least ten times. The chain has TRBV3-1 and TRBJ1-2; 8 positions match TRBD1. The V gene end was trimmed by 5 bases and the J gene end by 2 bases; junction bases not matched to a gene: 7. The CDR3 extends over 15 amino acids. Germline lookup yields CDR1 LGHDT and CDR2 YNNKEL (reference sequence). CDR3 in DNA: TGTGCCAGCAGCACTCGATCAGGGGGCAACTATGGCTACACCTTC. Protein sequence: CASSTRSGGNYGYTF.

This clonotype has ten or more counts. This chain connects TRBV5-1 to TRBJ2-2, with D unclear. Trimming shortened V by 4 bases and J by 1 base, and 8 bases separated the two germline ends. This CDR3 has 14 residues. CDR1 SGHRS and CDR2 YFSETQ come from the germline V gene. Here the CDR3 DNA reads TGCGCCAGCAGCCAGGATTTGAACACCGGGGAGCTGTTTTTT. Translated: CASSQDLNTGELFF. The full variable domain, rest sourced from reference TRBV5-1 and TRBJ2-2, is KAGVTQTPRYLIKTRGQQVTLSCSPISGHRSVSWYQQTPGQGLQFLFEYFSETQRNKGNFPGRFSGRQFSNSRSEMNVSTLELGDSALYLCASSQDLNTGELFFGEGSRLTVL.

This clonotype was counted many times. This chain links TRBV24-1 with TRBJ2-3; possibly TRBD1 or TRBD2 for D (6 bases each). Trimming took 1 base from V and 5 from J, leaving 18 bases between them. CDR3 length: 17 residues. Germline CDR1 and CDR2: KGHDR and SFDVKD. The CDR3 nucleotides are TGTGCCACCAGTGATTTAACGGGGGCGGGTCTAGGAGATACGCAGTATTTT. Amino acids: CATSDLTGAGLGDTQYF.

In regard to this clonotype: A clone one base away is much larger, so this may be a read error. The chain recombines TRBV3-1 with TRBJ2-6; the D gene is possibly TRBD1 (5 bases). This CDR3 is built from 15 residues. Germline assignment: CDR1 LGHDT and CDR2 YNNKEL (reference sequence). CDR3 nucleotides: TGTGCCAGCAGCCTCCATGCCGGTGGGGCCAACGTCCTGATTTTC. It translates to CASSLHAGGANVLIF.

J is TRBJ2-1 and V is TRBV13; D is unclear. This CDR3 contains 18 residues. V lost 1 base and J 3 bases, leaving 19 bases between the germline ends. In germline, CDR1 is PRHDT, CDR2 FYEKMQ (reference sequence). The DNA of the CDR3 is TGTGCCAGCAGCTTAGTTCGGGCGAGGTACCCCATCTACAATGAGCAGTTCTTC. As protein: CASSLVRARYPIYNEQFF.

In its sample, this clonotype was seen a few times. The CDR3 loop is CASSLTVTDEQFF. CDR3 DNA sequence: TGTGCCAGCAGCTTAACGGTTACCGATGAGCAGTTCTTC. The J gene is TRBJ2-1, the V gene TRBV7-9; no clear D. Trimming shortened V by 2 bases and J by 8 bases, and 10 bases separated the two germline ends. CDR3 length: 13 amino acids. Germline-derived CDR1 and CDR2 are SEHNR and FQNEAQ (reference sequence).

This clonotype was recorded at least ten times. The chain links TRBV6-6 to TRBJ2-1, with a weak D call TRBD1 (5 bases). CDR3 size: 16 residues. Trimming pared 0 bases from V and 8 bases from J, leaving 17 bases between. Germline CDR1 MNHNY, CDR2 SVGAGI (reference sequence). The CDR3, as DNA: TGTGCCAGCAGTTACTCGAAGGTTCCAGGGTTGGATGAGCAGTTCTTC. This codes for CASSYSKVPGLDEQFF.

This clonotype appeared many times. The chain is built from TRBV7-2 and TRBJ2-3; TRBD1 might be the D (5 bases). The CDR3 totals 13 residues. V dropped 4 bases and J dropped 7 bases, with 12 bases sitting between them. Germline V gene sequence: CDR1 SGHTA, CDR2 FQGNSA. This chain's CDR3 is CASSSPLGHTQYF. The CDR3 nucleotides are TGTGCCAGCAGCTCCCCGCTGGGGCATACGCAGTATTTT.